This T cell receptor beta chain was observed in a study of early stage breast cancer tumors. The assay was immunoSEQ multiplex PCR, and TCRdb's table has in-frame clones only and misses some. Here the sample spans 60,000 to 80,000 clones, 70% to 85% being singletons. Trimming took 6 bases from V and 6 from J, leaving 15 bases between them. This CDR3 is 14 amino acids long. From germline, CDR1 is MNHEY and CDR2 SMNVEV (reference sequence). The gene calls are TRBV27 and TRBJ2-1, with D unresolved. The receptor was derived from a person aged 55 to 75 with breast cancer. The sample was blood. The CDR3 nucleotides are TGTGCCAGCAGAGGGTTAGCCCGAGGCAATGAGCAGTTCTTC. Protein product: CASRGLARGNEQFF.